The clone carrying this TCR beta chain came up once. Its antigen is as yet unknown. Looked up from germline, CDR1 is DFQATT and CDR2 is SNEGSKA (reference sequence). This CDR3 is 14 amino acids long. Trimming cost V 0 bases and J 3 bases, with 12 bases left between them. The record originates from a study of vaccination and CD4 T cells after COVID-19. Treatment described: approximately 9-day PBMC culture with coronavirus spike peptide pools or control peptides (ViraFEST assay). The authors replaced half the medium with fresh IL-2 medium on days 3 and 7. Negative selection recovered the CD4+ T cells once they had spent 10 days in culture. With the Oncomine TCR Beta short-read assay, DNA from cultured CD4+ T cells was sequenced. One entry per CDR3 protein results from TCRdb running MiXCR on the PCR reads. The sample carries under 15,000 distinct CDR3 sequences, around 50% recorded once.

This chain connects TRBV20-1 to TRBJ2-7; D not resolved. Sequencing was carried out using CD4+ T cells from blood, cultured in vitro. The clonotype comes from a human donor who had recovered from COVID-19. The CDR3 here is CSARDPATGYEQYF. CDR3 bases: TGCAGTGCTAGAGATCCCGCCACCGGCTACGAGCAGTACTTC.